This T cell receptor (beta chain) derives from a study of cytomegalovirus exposure and HLA in healthy donors. A multiplex PCR was run with 60 Vbeta primers and 13 Jbeta primers. Profiled with immunoSEQ multiplex PCR; TCRdb holds only in-frame clones, not every one. Of around 180,000 clones in the sample, around 82% are singletons; the top ten hold 5.7%. V lost 3 bases, J lost 3 bases, and 5 bases stayed unmatched. This CDR3 is built from 16 residues. Germline CDR1 MNHNS, CDR2 SASEGT. Sequencing was done on a sample of PBMCs. The V call is TRBV6-1, the J call TRBJ2-1; 10 nucleotides agree with TRBD2. This receptor was obtained from a man aged 35 to 55 in good health and CMV-seronegative. The CDR3 nucleotides read TGTGCCAGCAGTGATCCGACTAGCGGGCACTACAATGAGCAGTTCTTC. It is translated as CASSDPTSGHYNEQFF.